This T cell receptor (beta chain) appears in the sequencing data of a study of spatial heterogeneity in lung cancer. Study in general: Consistent detection of more beta-chain than alpha-chain sequences was observed. Findings and caveats of the study: Resection blood, more than follow-up blood, showed ubiquitous expanded tumor TCRs.

This CDR3 region has 16 residues. The germline gives CDR1 MNHEY, CDR2 SVGAGI. The ends were cut back, 2 bases at V and 2 bases at J, with 16 bases in the middle. About this clonotype itself: Its target is unknown.

Individual TCR cDNA molecules each bore their own unique molecular identifier. One entry per CDR3 protein, called by TCRdb with MiXCR from the 5' RACE reads. The repertoire includes about 25,000 distinct CDR3 sequences, 6.9% of them detected once, and 14% sits in the top ten. Time point indicated: sample taken at primary tumor resection. Material for sequencing was whole RNA from tumor, nontumor lung or frozen PBMC, left unsorted. A total of over 70 untreated early-stage non-small cell lung cancer patients served as donors. The receptor was derived from a male donor with early-stage non-small cell lung cancer. Sequencing was performed on PBMCs, taken at surgery. The chain links TRBV6-5 to TRBJ2-7, with D possibly called TRBD1 or TRBD2 (5 bases each). CDR3 nucleotides: TGTGCCAGCAGTTACAAAGTTGACAGCGGAACCTACGAGCAGTACTTC. Protein sequence: CASSYKVDSGTYEQYF.